This T cell receptor beta chain originates from a study of T cells in localized non-small cell lung cancer. TCRdb keeps only in-frame clones here, not all; method: immunoSEQ multiplex PCR. The sample holds fewer than 25,000 clones; roughly 90% are singletons and the top ten take around 6.1%. The starting material was PBMCs, obtained before any cancer treatment. The receptor's source is a man between 40 and 69 years old with stage II lung adenocarcinoma.

The CDR3 region is CASSYQGDTGELFF. Here the CDR3 DNA reads TGTGCCAGCAGCTACCAGGGGGACACCGGGGAGCTGTTTTTT. This sequence joins TRBV7-2 and TRBJ2-2; TRBD1 agrees at 7 bases. The CDR3 length is 14 residues. V was clipped by 4 bases and J by 3 bases; unmatched bases: 2. CDR1 is SGHTA, CDR2 FQGNSA, per germline.